This T cell receptor beta chain came from a study of T cell repertoires in cytomegalovirus infection (dated by TCRdb to about 2019). As for the study more broadly: Recently identified HLA-C-restricted CMV epitopes, whose presentation resists viral immunomodulation, were targeted by peptide stimulations together with well-studied HLA-B-restricted epitopes. The HLA type of each donor mattered for the analysis, because public TCR beta signatures pointed to carriage of CMV infection along with the matching HLA type. Here is what the overall study found, with its caveats: Cumulative frequency of public TCR beta family members discriminated carriers of CMV infection plus the relevant HLA type in this cohort and an independent approximately 400-donor cohort. In the ex vivo response, HLA-C-restricted CMV-specific TCR beta clonotypes were dominant, and in two of eight donors the single most frequent clonotype came from this HLA-C-restricted group.

This clonotype has a count of ten or more. Its specific antigen is unknown. Base-call qualities are not available, and no considerably larger clone is one nucleotide away. This sample was sequenced with an Illumina HiSeq 1500. The public reads were run again by TCRdb, first through fastp at Q25 and then through MiXCR, and only productive beta chains were kept. CDR3 protein duplicates are merged, each entry listing the most common genes and DNA. Present in this sample are more than 95,000 distinct CDR3 sequences, 32% of which were seen just once. Of the sample, under 65% is held by the ten largest clones. The label giving this sample's treatment or condition can be read as: in vitro stimulation with specific CMV peptide epitopes to enrich CMV-specific T cells. Trimming removed 3 bases from V and 8 bases from J, leaving 16 bases between the germline ends. From its cysteine to its phenylalanine, the CDR3 spans 14 amino acids. Only the CDR3 DNA stays, 42 bases, in frame from base 1.

Here the chain combines TRBV12-3 or TRBV12-4 and TRBJ1-2; the D gene assignment is ambiguous. This receptor was identified in a human donor in good health (CMV status not recorded). Some clones in this sample may be carry-over from other donors' samples. This material consisted of CD8+ T cells from cultured PBMCs, taken from culture after CMV antigen stimulation. The bases are TGTGCCAGCAGTTTTAATCGGCGGGATTCGGGCTACACCTTC. It specifies CASSFNRRDSGYTF.